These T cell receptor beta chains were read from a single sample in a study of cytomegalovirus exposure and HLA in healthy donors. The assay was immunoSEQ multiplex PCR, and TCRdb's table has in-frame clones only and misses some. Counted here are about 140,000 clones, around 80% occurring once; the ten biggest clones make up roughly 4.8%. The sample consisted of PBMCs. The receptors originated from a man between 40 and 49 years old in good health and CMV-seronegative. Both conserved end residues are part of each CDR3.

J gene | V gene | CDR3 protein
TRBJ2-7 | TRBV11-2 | CASTRDNRAGEQYF
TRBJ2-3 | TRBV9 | CASSVVTGGLTDTQYF
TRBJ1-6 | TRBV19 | CASSVDRATNSPLHF
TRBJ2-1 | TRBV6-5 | CASRPGLNNNEQFF
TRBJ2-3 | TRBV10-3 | CAISAGTDTQYF
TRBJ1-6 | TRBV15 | CATSRGGHLGVSPLHF
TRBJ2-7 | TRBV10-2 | CASTPGATEQYF
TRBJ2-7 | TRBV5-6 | CASSLPSGGPVDPYEQYF
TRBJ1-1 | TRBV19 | CASESLGFNTEAFF
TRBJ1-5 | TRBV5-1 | CATPTGVGNQPQHF
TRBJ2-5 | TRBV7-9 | CASGTSGQETQYF
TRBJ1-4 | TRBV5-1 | CASSLAAGGNEKLFF
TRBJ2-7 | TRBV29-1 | CSVGAGAVYEQYF
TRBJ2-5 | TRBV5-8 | CASSWRGLAGMQETQYF
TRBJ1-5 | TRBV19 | CASSWGVAGNQPQHF
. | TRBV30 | CAWSGLREQYF
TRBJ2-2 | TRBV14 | CASSQFSGAGGELFF
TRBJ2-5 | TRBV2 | CASIRAGQQETQYF
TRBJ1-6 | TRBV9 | CASSVGDSDSPLHF
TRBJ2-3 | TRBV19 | CASKLLAGGRSTDTQYF
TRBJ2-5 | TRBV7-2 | CASSLVVAQETQYF
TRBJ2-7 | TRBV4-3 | CASSQVGGGAREQYF
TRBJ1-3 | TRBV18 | CASSPPRVPSGNTIYF
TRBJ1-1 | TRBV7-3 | CASSSGTGSTEAFF
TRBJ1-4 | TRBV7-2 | CASSTNSRAINEKLFF